This TCR beta chain comes out of a study of response to subunit inactivated influenza vaccine. Germline assignment: CDR1 LGHDT and CDR2 YNNKEL (reference sequence). The CDR3 length is 15 residues. Between the trimmed V and J ends, which lost 4 bases and 1 base, there was a span of 13 bases. Study outcomes and limitations: That few new T cells are recruited by each seasonal influenza vaccination was the authors' suggestion.

TCRdb re-called the RT-PCR reads through MiXCR, storing one row per CDR3 protein. The table shows hundreds of thousands of distinct CDR3 sequences, with around 20% occurring only once. This clonotype showed up just a few times. Its antigen remains unknown. The clonotype was recovered from a man aged 50 to 69 who received an inactivated influenza vaccine. V is TRBV3-1 and J is TRBJ1-1, with unresolved D. The sample consisted of PBMCs from blood, taken 21 months after vaccination. CDR3 bases: TGTGCCAGCAGCCCCAGAGAGAAACCGAACACTGAAGCTTTCTTT. Its protein product is CASSPREKPNTEAFF.